This is a list of T cell receptor beta chains from one sample in a study of shared T cell receptors in the human thymus. Method: immunoSEQ multiplex PCR; TCRdb's copy keeps in-frame clones and lacks some. The table lists some 700,000 clones, around 87% of them singletons. These data were also filed under a second study, of human thymus T cells.

Sequenced material: thymocytes. These receptors came from a boy younger than two with a congenital heart defect. CDR3s include the opening cysteine and the closing phenylalanine or tryptophan. Fields, in order: V gene, D gene, clone size, J gene, CDR3 DNA, CDR3 protein. The D gene is left open where the match is weak. Only part of the rows carry a size: once, few, many, or a class if the clone is expanded.

TRBV19	TRBD1	-	TRBJ2-7	TGTGCCAGTAGTACCCCGGGACAGGGGGTGGACTACGAGCAGTACTTC	CASSTPGQGVDYEQYF
TRBV5-1	TRBD1	-	TRBJ2-3	TGCGCCAGCAGCTTGGTTGACAGGGGGCACACAGATACGCAGTATTTT	CASSLVDRGHTDTQYF
TRBV6-6	-	-	TRBJ2-7	TGTGCCAGCAGTTACGTGGGCAGCTCCTCCTACGAGCAGTACTTC	CASSYVGSSSYEQYF
TRBV2	-	-	TRBJ1-1	TGTGCCAGCAGTGACAGGCCCAAGGCTGAAGCTTTCTTT	CASSDRPKAEAFF
TRBV18	-	few	TRBJ1-2	TGTGCCAGCTCACTTAAACTGTGGTATGGCTACACCTTC	CASSLKLWYGYTF
TRBV28	TRBD2	-	TRBJ2-5	TGTGCCAGCAGTTCTGGGACTAGCGGGAAACAAGAGACCCAGTACTTC	CASSSGTSGKQETQYF
TRBV6-1	TRBD1	-	TRBJ1-1	TGTGCCAGCAGGACAGGGCCCCCGAGCACTGAAGCTTTCTTT	CASRTGPPSTEAFF
TRBV15	TRBD2	-	TRBJ2-5	TGTGCCACCAGCAGAAATCGGGGACTAGCGGGAGAGATAGGAGAGACCCAGTACTTC	CATSRNRGLAGEIGETQYF
TRBV28	-	-	TRBJ2-4	TGTGCCAGCAGTTTTCCCAGCGGAAAAAACATTCAGTACTTC	CASSFPSGKNIQYF
TRBV6-1	TRBD2	-	TRBJ2-1	TGTGCCAGCAGGGAAGCGGGAGGACCCTACAATGAGCAGTTCTTC	CASREAGGPYNEQFF
TRBV28	TRBD1	once	TRBJ1-1	TGTGCCAGCAGTTTTACGGGACAGAGGAACACTGAAGCTTTCTTT	CASSFTGQRNTEAFF
TRBV15	-	-	TRBJ1-2	TGTGCCACCAGCAGCGACCCGCAGGGGAGAGGCTACACCTTC	CATSSDPQGRGYTF
TRBV5-5	-	-	TRBJ2-7	TGTGCCAGCAGCTTACCCAGCGCGGGCGAGCAGTACTTC	CASSLPSAGEQYF
TRBV4-3	TRBD2	-	TRBJ2-1	TGCGCCAGCAGCCAGGCCCTATGGACTAGCGAACCTTCATACAATGAGCAGTTCTTC	CASSQALWTSEPSYNEQFF
TRBV12-5	TRBD1	-	TRBJ2-7	TGTGCTAGTGGTCTTCCTCCCCGTACCGGGACAGGGGGGAACTACGAGCAGTACTTC	CASGLPPRTGTGGNYEQYF
TRBV20-1	-	once	TRBJ2-1	TGCAGTGCTAGGGGGCAGGGTGAGCAGTTCTTC	CSARGQGEQFF
TRBV2	TRBD2	-	TRBJ2-7	TGTGCCAGCAGCGAACCAGGAGGAGGGGCTAGCGGGAGACGCAACGAGCAGTACTTC	CASSEPGGGASGRRNEQYF
TRBV11-2	-	-	TRBJ2-7	TGTGCCAGCAGCCCCAGGGGCTACGAGCAGTACTTC	CASSPRGYEQYF
TRBV19	-	-	TRBJ1-2	TGTGCCAGTCAGAAGACAGGAATGTTACATGGCTACACCTTC	CASQKTGMLHGYTF
TRBV15	TRBD1	-	TRBJ2-7	TGTGCCACCAGCAACGAATCGATCAGCCCGGACAGGGACTCCTACGAGCAGTACTTC	CATSNESISPDRDSYEQYF
TRBV28	-	-	TRBJ1-5	TGTGCCAGCATGGCCAGTAGCAATCAGCCCCAGCATTTT	CASMASSNQPQHF
TRBV5-4	-	-	TRBJ1-4	TGTGCCAGCAGCTCGGAGGGGTTTATGGGTGAAAAACTGTTTTTT	CASSSEGFMGEKLFF
TRBV10-1	-	once	TRBJ2-5	TGCGCCAGCAGTTACGGGACACCTAAAGAGACCCAGTACTTC	CASSYGTPKETQYF
TRBV20-1	-	-	TRBJ2-7	TGCAGTGCTAGAAGGGGTTACGAGCAGTACTTC	CSARRGYEQYF
TRBV7-9	TRBD2	-	TRBJ2-7	TGTGCCAGCAGCCCATCGGGACTAGGCCACTACGAGCAGTACTTC	CASSPSGLGHYEQYF
TRBV18	-	-	TRBJ2-2	TGTGCCAGCCCATGTGCTGACAGGTTAGGGGGAAACACCGGGGAGCTGTTTTTT	CASPCADRLGGNTGELFF
TRBV14	TRBD1	-	TRBJ2-7	TGTGCCAGCAGCCACGACAGGGGGACCACCTACGAGCAGTACTTC	CASSHDRGTTYEQYF
TRBV4-1	TRBD2	few	TRBJ2-1	TGCGCCAGCAGCCAGGCAGGACTAGCGGGAGTCAGTGTGGGACACAATGAGCAGTTCTTC	CASSQAGLAGVSVGHNEQFF
TRBV5-4	-	-	TRBJ2-7	TGTGCCAGCAGCTTGACGGGTCAGGGGACCTACGAGCAGTACTTC	CASSLTGQGTYEQYF
TRBV11-3	TRBD1	-	TRBJ2-7	TGTGCCAGCAGCCGGACAGGGAGCTACGAGCAGTACTTC	CASSRTGSYEQYF
TRBV6-1	-	-	TRBJ1-5	TGTGCCAGCAGTGAAGGACAGCCACCCGCAGGGCAGCCCCAGCATTTT	CASSEGQPPAGQPQHF
TRBV29-1	TRBD1	-	TRBJ2-5	TGCAGCGCTGACCGGGACAGGGAAGAGACCCAGTACTTC	CSADRDREETQYF
TRBV30	-	-	TRBJ2-7	TGTGCCTGGAGTCTGGGGCCCTCTCCCTCCTACGAGCAGTACTTC	CAWSLGPSPSYEQYF
TRBV28	-	-	TRBJ2-7	TGTGCCAGCAGTTTTAAGAAGGGAGCCTACGAGCAGTACTTC	CASSFKKGAYEQYF
TRBV7-2	TRBD2	-	TRBJ2-1	TGTGCCAGCAGCTTAGGTAGGGCTAGCGGGACCTCCTCCTACAATGAGCAGTTCTTC	CASSLGRASGTSSYNEQFF
TRBV5-8	TRBD2	few	TRBJ2-3	TGTGCCAGCAGCTTCAGGGGCAAGGGACTAGCGGGGGTTAGCACAGATACGCAGTATTTT	CASSFRGKGLAGVSTDTQYF
TRBV5-1	TRBD2	once	TRBJ2-5	TGCGCCAGCAGCTTGGGAGGACTAGCGGGAGGATTGGAGGGGACCCAGTACTTC	CASSLGGLAGGLEGTQYF
TRBV7-3	-	-	TRBJ2-5	TGTGCCAGCAGCTTACTGGCGGACCAAGAGACCCAGTACTTC	CASSLLADQETQYF
TRBV5-6	-	-	TRBJ1-1	TGTGCCAGCAGCCCACGGGACACACACACTGAAGCTTTCTTT	CASSPRDTHTEAFF
TRBV13	TRBD1	-	TRBJ2-7	TGTGCCAGCAGCCCGGCGCCGCTAGGGGGCATTCGTCCCTACGAGCAGTACTTC	CASSPAPLGGIRPYEQYF
TRBV5-1	TRBD1	-	TRBJ1-1	TGCGCCAGCAGCACCCGGGGACAGCCCCAGATGAACACTGAAGCTTTCTTT	CASSTRGQPQMNTEAFF
TRBV7-8	-	-	TRBJ2-1	TGTGCCAGCAGCTTAGTCCTAGCTCGGTCCTACAATGAGCAGTTCTTC	CASSLVLARSYNEQFF
TRBV11-1	-	-	TRBJ2-1	TGTGCCAGCAGCTTAGAACTAGATTACAATGAGCAGTTCTTC	CASSLELDYNEQFF
TRBV13	-	-	TRBJ2-3	TGTGCCAGCAGCTTTCGGCGGGGTGGTGACACAGATACGCAGTATTTT	CASSFRRGGDTDTQYF
TRBV7-2	TRBD2	-	TRBJ2-3	TGTGCCAGCAGCTTAGAGAAAGCGGGAGAATTGCATACGCAGTATTTT	CASSLEKAGELHTQYF
TRBV7-9	-	-	TRBJ1-5	TGTGCCAGCAGCTTATGGGAGCAGCCCCAGCATTTT	CASSLWEQPQHF
TRBV7-9	TRBD2	-	TRBJ2-7	TGTGCCAGCAGCTTAGCGGGCGGGAGGGCCTACTATAACGAGCAGTACTTC	CASSLAGGRAYYNEQYF
TRBV11-2	TRBD1	-	TRBJ2-7	TGTGCCAGCAGCGTGGACAGGTTCGACTACGAGCAGTACTTC	CASSVDRFDYEQYF
TRBV30	-	-	TRBJ2-3	TGTGCCTGGAGGGGACATCGAGCAGATACGCAGTATTTT	CAWRGHRADTQYF
TRBV28	-	-	TRBJ2-7	TGTGCCAGCAGTGATGGACTTAGGGGGACGGGGGGAGAGCAGTACTTC	CASSDGLRGTGGEQYF
TRBV9	TRBD2	-	TRBJ2-2	TGTGCCAGCAGCGTAGCTCTTACGGGAGGTTCCACCGGGGAGCTGTTTTTT	CASSVALTGGSTGELFF
TRBV30	-	once	TRBJ1-2	TGTGCCTGGATGGGGGAGGGAGTCGACTATGGCTACACCTTC	CAWMGEGVDYGYTF
TRBV30	-	-	TRBJ2-1	TGTGCCTGGACCCCGGGCGGGCGTGTCTACAATGAGCAGTTCTTC	CAWTPGGRVYNEQFF
TRBV14	-	once	TRBJ2-3	TGTGCCAGCAGCCGGAGGGGAGGAGATACGCAGTATTTT	CASSRRGGDTQYF
TRBV12-2	-	-	TRBJ2-7	TGTGCAAGTCGCTTAGTTTGGAGGGAGGGAACCTACGAGCAGTACTTC	CASRLVWREGTYEQYF
TRBV28	-	-	TRBJ2-3	TGTGCCAGCAGTTGGGGCGAGCTGCAGCCCCAGTGGGGCACAGATACGCAGTATTTT	CASSWGELQPQWGTDTQYF
TRBV6-5	-	-	TRBJ2-7	TGTGCCAGCAGTCGGACACCCTACGAGCAGTACTTC	CASSRTPYEQYF